A single sample gave rise to the 31 T cell receptor beta chains below, sequenced in a study of OX40 agonist ivuxolimab in advanced cancers. Using immunoSEQ multiplex PCR, the repertoire was profiled, and TCRdb retains in-frame clones only, with some absent. The sample records tens of thousands of clones, 83% being singletons. Sequencing was performed on CD4+ or CD8+ T cells sorted from blood, taken in a trial of the OX40 agonist ivuxolimab. The receptors were sampled from an adult with an advanced solid tumor such as melanoma, head and neck, liver or kidney cancer.

This clone appeared once. The chain employs TRBV5-5 and TRBJ1-3; TRBD1 matches at 8 bases. J was trimmed by 0 bases and V by 4 bases; bases with no gene match: 6. The CDR3 sequence is 16 residues long. CDR1 is SGHKS and CDR2 is YYEKEE in the germline V gene (reference sequence). The CDR3 reads CASSIRGQVSGNTIYF. In nucleotides, the CDR3 is TGTGCCAGCAGCATCAGGGGACAGGTCTCTGGAAACACCATATATTTT.

J is TRBJ2-7 and V is TRBV27, with 10 bases that match TRBD1. Losses at the gene ends were 5 bases for V and 2 bases for J; bases not matched to a gene: 6. Germline assignment: CDR1 MNHEY and CDR2 SMNVEV (reference sequence). This CDR3 contains 15 residues. CDR3 nucleotide sequence: TGTGCCAGCAGTACTACCGGGACAGGGGCCTACGAGCAGTACTTC. This codes for CASSTTGTGAYEQYF.

V gene TRBV5-1 combines with J gene TRBJ1-6; D is uncertain. Per germline, CDR1 SGHRS and CDR2 YFSETQ. This CDR3 is 15 amino acids long. V gave up 1 base and J gave up 6 bases, with 11 bases separating them. The CDR3 reads CASSLFDGINSPLHF. The CDR3 coding sequence is TGCGCCAGCAGCTTGTTTGACGGAATTAATTCACCCCTCCACTTT.

This clone was recorded only once. The chain couples TRBV6-4 to TRBJ1-6, with no clear D. Trimming pared 0 bases from V and 10 bases from J, leaving 7 bases between. Germline assignment: CDR1 MRHNA and CDR2 SNTAGT. CDR3 length equals 13 residues. CDR3 sequence: CASSDSRGSPLHF. CDR3 in DNA: TGTGCCAGCAGTGACTCGAGAGGGTCACCCCTCCACTTT.

The sample holds one count of this clone. The chain carries TRBV6-1 and TRBJ2-7; 9 bases match TRBD2. This CDR3 is 13 amino acids long. The V and J ends lost 4 bases and 6 bases, in that order; junction bases with no gene match: 4. CDR1 MNHNS and CDR2 SASEGT come from the germline V gene. CDR3 nucleotide sequence: TGTGCCAGCAGTGCTAGCGGGGCCTTCGAGCAGTACTTC. Protein: CASSASGAFEQYF.

As to this clone: Because the CDR3's place on the DNA is in doubt, the DNA is left out and the CDR3 is given as listed by TCRdb. The V call is TRBV21-1, the J call TRBJ1-1. TRBV21-1 is a known pseudogene. Both ends counted, the CDR3 spans 20 residues. The CDR3 spells CASSKDLFGLGTGKNTEAFF.

V and J are TRBV7-3 and TRBJ1-1; D gene ambiguous. The CDR3 totals 13 residues. Germline V gene data show CDR1 as SGHTA and CDR2 as FQGTGA. The V and J ends lost 4 bases and 0 bases respectively, with 6 bases between them. The CDR3, as DNA: TGTGCCAGCAGCTCCCGAGTGAACACTGAAGCTTTCTTT. It specifies CASSSRVNTEAFF.

This clone was recorded once. The chain joins TRBV18 to TRBJ2-5; D may be TRBD1 (5 bases). The germline V and J ends were trimmed by 2 bases and 5 bases, with 9 bases remaining between them. The CDR3 sequence is 13 residues long. Germline values: CDR1 KGHSH, CDR2 LQKENI. The CDR3 DNA reads TGTGCCAGCTCACCAAACGCAGGGGAGACCCAGTACTTC. Its translation is CASSPNAGETQYF. Based on the CDR3 plus reference TRBV18 and TRBJ2-5, the full variable domain is NAGVMQNPRHLVRRRGQEARLRCSPMKGHSHVYWYRQLPEEGLKFMVYLQKENIIDESGMPKERFSAEFPKEGPSILRIQQVVRGDSAAYFCASSPNAGETQYFGPGTRLLVL.

The CDR3 protein is CASSLQGGSGNTIYF. The CDR3 DNA follows: TGCGCCAGCAGCCTCCAGGGGGGCTCTGGAAACACCATATATTTT. The genes are TRBV4-1 and TRBJ1-3, with 7 positions matching TRBD1. Germline V CDR1 and CDR2: MGHRA, YSYEKL. The CDR3 spans 15 residues. V trimming: 4 bases; J trimming: 0 bases; junction bases outside the gene matches: 3.

CDR3: CASSQLGQGYNEQFF. The CDR3 DNA reads TGTGCCAGCAGCCAACTGGGACAGGGGTACAATGAGCAGTTCTTC. The rearrangement joins TRBV14 to TRBJ2-1; 10 bases align to TRBD1. V trimming: 2 bases; J trimming: 4 bases; junction bases outside the gene matches: 2. CDR1 is SGHDN, CDR2 FVKESK, per germline. The CDR3 is 15 residues long.

The chain recombines TRBV29-1 with TRBJ2-7; tentative D call: TRBD2 (6 bases). The CDR3 has 12 amino acids. V shed 6 bases and J shed 5 bases, with 14 bases lying between them. Germline V gene lookup returns CDR1 SQVTM and CDR2 ANQGSEA. The CDR3 sequence is CSVGTGTHEQYF. In nucleotides, the CDR3 is TGCAGCGTGGGGACGGGGACTCACGAGCAGTACTTC.

The rearrangement links TRBV6-5 to TRBJ2-7, with 10 positions matching TRBD2. Germline CDR1 reads MNHEY; CDR2 reads SVGAGI. V lost 5 bases, J lost 3 bases, and 7 bases stayed unmatched. This CDR3 region has 15 residues. Here the CDR3 DNA reads TGTGCCAGCAGTCCTCCTAGCGGGAGTTTCTACGAGCAGTACTTC. Amino acids: CASSPPSGSFYEQYF.

This clone was picked up one time. V is TRBV6-1 and J is TRBJ2-5; TRBD2 agrees at 8 bases. V lost 4 bases, J lost 5 bases, and 9 bases stayed unmatched. CDR1 MNHNS and CDR2 SASEGT come from the germline V gene. This CDR3 spans 15 amino acids. For the CDR3, the DNA is TGTGCCAGCAGTGGCCCGGGACTAGGGAGGGAGACCCAGTACTTC. Translation: CASSGPGLGRETQYF.

The rearrangement links TRBV5-1 to TRBJ2-2, with 7 bases fitting TRBD2. Per germline, CDR1 SGHRS and CDR2 YFSETQ. The CDR3 is 14 residues long. V was pared by 4 bases and J by 1 base, with 1 base of the junction left unmatched. The CDR3 DNA follows: TGCGCCAGCAGCCAGCGGGAGAACACCGGGGAGCTGTTTTTT. Encoded protein: CASSQRENTGELFF.

The chain combines TRBV6-1 with TRBJ1-2; 9 positions match TRBD1. After removal of 4 bases from V and 3 bases from J, the junction contained 9 bases not matched to a gene. Germline V gives CDR1 MNHNS, CDR2 SASEGT. The CDR3 runs 16 residues. The chain's CDR3 is CASSARRTGVYYGYTF. For the CDR3, the DNA is TGTGCCAGCAGTGCTCGACGGACAGGGGTATACTATGGCTACACCTTC.

The chain recombines TRBV30 with TRBJ1-6, with D possibly TRBD1 on 6 matching bases. V was shortened by 5 bases and J by 10 bases, with 15 bases between the two germline ends. The CDR3 length is 13 residues. CDR1 is GTSNPN and CDR2 is SVGIG in the germline V gene (reference sequence). The DNA for the CDR3 is TGTGCCTGGGATGAACAGGGAAACTCACCCCTCCACTTT. The encoded protein is CAWDEQGNSPLHF.

The CDR3 bases are TGCGCCAGCAGTGAGTTGTACAGGGGAATGGGGAACACTGAAGCTTTCTTT. Its protein is CASSELYRGMGNTEAFF. The chain couples TRBV10-2 to TRBJ1-1; 7 bases fit TRBD1. With 1 base clipped from V and 1 base from J, the junction kept 9 bases outside the gene matches. CDR3 length: 17 amino acids. Per the germline V gene, CDR1 is WSHSY and CDR2 is SAAADI.

This chain uses TRBV6-4 with TRBJ2-5, with 9 positions matching TRBD1. Germline trimming cut 5 bases from V and 5 bases from J; bases unmatched to any gene: 3. Germline CDR1 reads MRHNA; CDR2 reads SNTAGT. This CDR3 is built from 13 residues. The CDR3 DNA reads as TGTGCCAGCAGTAACGACAGGGGGGAGACCCAGTACTTC. Protein: CASSNDRGETQYF.

In nucleotides, the CDR3 is TGTGCCAGTTCTCGCGGGCCCAGCACAGATACGCAGTATTTT. Amino acids: CASSRGPSTDTQYF. The chain has TRBV19 and TRBJ2-3, with D possibly being TRBD2 (5 bases). V gave up 8 bases and J gave up 0 bases, with 12 bases separating them. Per the germline V gene, CDR1 is LNHDA and CDR2 is SQIVND (reference sequence). There are 14 residues in the CDR3.

The J gene is TRBJ2-1, the V gene TRBV2, with 10 bases lining up with TRBD2. Per germline, CDR1 SNHLY and CDR2 FYNNEI. The CDR3 is 16 amino acids. V gave up 7 bases and J gave up 7 bases; unmatched junction bases: 13. The CDR3 is CASTRGSGRAQNEQFF. Written as DNA, the CDR3 is TGTGCCAGCACCAGGGGAAGCGGGAGGGCCCAAAATGAGCAGTTCTTC.

This rearrangement joins TRBV29-1 to TRBJ1-1; 8 bases fit TRBD1. Germline CDR1 SQVTM, CDR2 ANQGSEA. V dropped 6 bases and J dropped 5; count of bases not matched to a gene: 2. The CDR3 runs to 11 residues. The CDR3 DNA sequence: TGCAGCGTGACAGGGGTTACTGAAGCTTTCTTT. It yields the protein CSVTGVTEAFF.

This clone was observed a single time. The V call is TRBV5-6, the J call TRBJ2-1; 11 bases are shared with TRBD1. There are 14 residues in the CDR3. Germline values: CDR1 SGHDT, CDR2 YYEEEE. V shed 4 bases and J 8 bases; nucleotides not matched to a gene: 5. CDR3 region: CASSPLDRGHEQFF. CDR3 nucleotide sequence: TGTGCCAGCAGCCCCCTGGACAGGGGGCATGAGCAGTTCTTC. Variable domain in full (rest from reference TRBV5-6 and TRBJ2-1): DAGVTQSPTHLIKTRGQQVTLRCSPKSGHDTVSWYQQALGQGPQFIFQYYEEEERQRGNFPDRFSGHQFPNYSSELNVNALLLGDSALYLCASSPLDRGHEQFFGPGTRLTVL.

The chain has TRBV2 and TRBJ1-2; D call uncertain. V lost 5 bases and J lost 7, with 11 bases in between. The CDR3 totals 12 residues. Germline CDR1 is SNHLY and CDR2 is FYNNEI. CDR3 sequence: CASSPGMGGYTF. The DNA for the CDR3 is TGTGCCAGCAGTCCGGGGATGGGTGGCTACACCTTC.

The V and J genes are TRBV14 and TRBJ2-1; perhaps TRBD2 as D (6 bases). Looked up from germline, CDR1 is SGHDN and CDR2 is FVKESK. Trimming left V 5 bases short and J 10 bases short, with 18 bases between. The CDR3 spans 14 residues. CDR3 sequence: CASSSTKAGLEQFF. CDR3 nucleotide sequence: TGTGCCAGCAGCTCCACCAAAGCGGGTCTCGAGCAGTTCTTC.

This chain connects TRBV5-1 to TRBJ2-1, with 10 bases fitting TRBD2. CDR1 and CDR2 from the germline V gene are SGHRS and YFSETQ. The CDR3 loop spans 16 amino acids. V dropped 4 bases and J dropped 6; count of bases not matched to a gene: 10. CDR3 DNA sequence: TGCGCCAGCAGCGCCGTGCCTAGCGGGAGTATCAATGAGCAGTTCTTC. Its protein is CASSAVPSGSINEQFF.

The chain uses TRBV20-1 and TRBJ2-5; D is uncertain. This CDR3 is built from 10 residues. From germline, CDR1 is DFQATT and CDR2 SNEGSKA (reference sequence). V was cut by 4 bases and J by 3 bases, with 3 bases left in between. In DNA, the CDR3 is TGCAGTGCTAAGGAAGAGACCCAGTACTTC. Encoded protein: CSAKEETQYF.

This clone was detected only once. The chain recombines TRBV11-3 with TRBJ2-7; 9 nucleotides agree with TRBD2. This CDR3 spans 14 amino acids. Germline V gene sequence: CDR1 SGHNT, CDR2 YENEEA. V gave up 3 bases and J gave up 3 bases; unmatched junction bases: 3. The CDR3 DNA follows: TGTGCCAGCAGCTTTAGAGCGGGGGGCTACGAGCAGTACTTC. It translates to CASSFRAGGYEQYF.

The chain recombines TRBV18 with TRBJ1-2; TRBD1 aligns across 7 bases. The CDR3 sequence is 16 residues long. V lost 3 bases to trimming and J lost 0 bases; unmatched junction nucleotides: 7. Germline V lookup: CDR1 KGHSH, CDR2 LQKENI. CDR3 amino acids: CASSPETGTANYGYTF. The CDR3, as DNA: TGTGCCAGCTCACCCGAGACAGGGACAGCTAACTATGGCTACACCTTC.

The V and J genes are TRBV7-6 and TRBJ1-1; D unclear. CDR1 and CDR2 from the germline V gene are SGHVS and FNYEAQ. The CDR3 is 13 residues long. Between the trimmed V and J ends, which lost 4 bases and 1 base, there was a span of 7 bases. This CDR3 reads CASSSERNTEAFF. In nucleotides, the CDR3 is TGTGCCAGCAGCTCAGAAAGGAACACTGAAGCTTTCTTT.

The rearrangement uses TRBV7-3 and TRBJ2-1; 9 bases align to TRBD1. The germline gives CDR1 SGHTA, CDR2 FQGTGA. The CDR3 totals 14 residues. V dropped 8 bases and J dropped 5; count of bases not matched to a gene: 7. The CDR3 region is CASAPGQGHNEQFF. CDR3 DNA sequence: TGTGCCAGCGCTCCTGGACAGGGGCACAATGAGCAGTTCTTC.

The V call is TRBV30, the J call TRBJ1-1, with D possibly being TRBD1 (6 bases). V was pared by 3 bases and J by 3 bases, with 14 bases between. The CDR3 totals 14 residues. Germline V gene sequence: CDR1 GTSNPN, CDR2 SVGIG (reference sequence). Here the CDR3 reads CAWREEGVDTEAFF. The CDR3, as DNA: TGTGCCTGGAGGGAGGAGGGGGTAGACACTGAAGCTTTCTTT.